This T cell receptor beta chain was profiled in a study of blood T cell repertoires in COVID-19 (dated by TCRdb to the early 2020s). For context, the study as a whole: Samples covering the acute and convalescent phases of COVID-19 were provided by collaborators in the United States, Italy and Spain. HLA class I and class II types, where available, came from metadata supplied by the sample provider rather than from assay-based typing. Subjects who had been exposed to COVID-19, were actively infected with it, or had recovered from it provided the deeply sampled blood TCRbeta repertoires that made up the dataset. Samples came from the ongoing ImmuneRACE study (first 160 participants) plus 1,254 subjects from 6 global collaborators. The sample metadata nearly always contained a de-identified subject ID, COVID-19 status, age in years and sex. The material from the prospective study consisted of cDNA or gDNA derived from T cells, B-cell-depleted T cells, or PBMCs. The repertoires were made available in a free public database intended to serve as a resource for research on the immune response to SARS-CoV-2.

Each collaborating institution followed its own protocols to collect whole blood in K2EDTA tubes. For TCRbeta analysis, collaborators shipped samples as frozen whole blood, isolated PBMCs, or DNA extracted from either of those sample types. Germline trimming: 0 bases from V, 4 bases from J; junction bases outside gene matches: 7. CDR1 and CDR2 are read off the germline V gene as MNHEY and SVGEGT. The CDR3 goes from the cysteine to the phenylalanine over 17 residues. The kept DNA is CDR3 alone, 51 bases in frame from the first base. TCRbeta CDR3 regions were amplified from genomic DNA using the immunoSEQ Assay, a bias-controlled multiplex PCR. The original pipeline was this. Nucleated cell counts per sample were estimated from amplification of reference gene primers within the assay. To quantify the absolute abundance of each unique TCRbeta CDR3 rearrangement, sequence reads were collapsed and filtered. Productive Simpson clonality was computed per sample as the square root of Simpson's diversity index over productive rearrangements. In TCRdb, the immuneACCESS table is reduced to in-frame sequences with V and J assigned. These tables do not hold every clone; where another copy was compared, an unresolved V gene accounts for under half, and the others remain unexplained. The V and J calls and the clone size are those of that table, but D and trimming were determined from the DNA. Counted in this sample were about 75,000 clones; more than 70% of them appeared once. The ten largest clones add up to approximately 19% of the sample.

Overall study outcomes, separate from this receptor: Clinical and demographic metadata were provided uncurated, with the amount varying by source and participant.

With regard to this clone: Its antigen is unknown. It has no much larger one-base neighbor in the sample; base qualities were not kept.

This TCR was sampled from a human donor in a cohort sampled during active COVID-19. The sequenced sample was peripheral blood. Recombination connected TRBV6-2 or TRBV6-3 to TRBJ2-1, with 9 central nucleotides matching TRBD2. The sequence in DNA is TGTGCCAGCAGTTACTCCTCTCTAGCGGGGATATACAATGAGCAGTTCTTC. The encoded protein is CASSYSSLAGIYNEQFF.